This TCR beta chain was recorded in a study of T cell changes during pregnancy in multiple sclerosis. Produced via immunoSEQ multiplex PCR; TCRdb's table is partial and in-frame only. The data contain tens of thousands of clones, 90% to 95% of them singletons. This clone was seen once. V dropped 2 bases and J dropped 5 bases, with 9 bases sitting between them. Germline values: CDR1 MNHEY, CDR2 SMNVEV (reference sequence). This CDR3 has 13 residues. This chain uses TRBV27 with TRBJ1-1; tentatively, D is TRBD1 (6 bases). The sequencing used peripheral blood, collected in the second trimester of pregnancy. This TCR came from a female donor in good health, enrolled as a control in a pregnancy study. CDR3 in DNA: TGTGCCAGCAGTTTAAGGCAGGGGACTGAAGCTTTCTTT. Translation gives CASSLRQGTEAFF.